The 17 T cell receptor beta chains presented below share a single source sample, sequenced in a study of shared clonotypes between healthy human individuals. Only in-frame clones appear in the TCRdb table, and some are missing; sequencing was by immunoSEQ multiplex PCR. The sample has about 2.1 million clones, just under 95% seen once. CD8 cells classed as naive were CD45RO-negative and positively selected for CCR7, excluding terminally differentiated effector memory CD45RA+ cells. The sequencing input was naive CD8+ T cells from PBMCs. These receptors all come from a man between 18 and 35 years old in good health. Some clones in this sample may be carry-over from other donors' samples.

This sequence joins TRBV29-1 and TRBJ2-3; D possibly matches TRBD1 or TRBD2 (5 bases each). The CDR3 is 14 amino acids. CDR1 is SQVTM, CDR2 ANQGSEA, per germline. V shed 7 bases and J shed 0 bases, with 14 bases lying between them. The CDR3 reads CSARGVISTDTQYF. In nucleotides, the CDR3 is TGCAGCGCGAGAGGGGTGATTAGCACAGATACGCAGTATTTT.

This chain joins TRBV18 and TRBJ2-7; D is tentatively TRBD1 or TRBD2 (5 bases each). The CDR3 has 14 amino acids. The V gene's germline CDR1 is KGHSH and CDR2 LQKENI. V was clipped by 6 bases and J by 0 bases, with 12 bases between them. The CDR3 region is CASSHRGDSYEQYF. In nucleotides, the CDR3 is TGTGCCAGCTCCCACCGAGGGGACTCCTACGAGCAGTACTTC.

Written as DNA, the CDR3 is TGTGCCAGCAGCTTGGAAACCGGACTAGCGGAGACCTACGAGCAGTACTTC. Translation: CASSLETGLAETYEQYF. The chain joins TRBV5-4 to TRBJ2-7, with 10 bases fitting TRBD2. V shed 0 bases, J shed 2 bases, and the junction held 8 bases outside the gene matches. This CDR3 region has 17 residues. CDR1 and CDR2 from the germline V gene are SGHNT and YYREEE (reference sequence).

This chain uses TRBV10-1 with TRBJ2-1; 7 bases map to TRBD2. Trimming removed 0 bases from V and 3 bases from J; junction bases left unmatched: 5. This CDR3 is 16 amino acids long. The germline CDR1 and CDR2 sequences are WNHNN and SYGVQD (reference sequence). CDR3 in amino acids: CASSESVRELYNEQFF. For the CDR3, the DNA is TGCGCCAGCAGTGAGTCTGTGCGGGAGCTCTACAATGAGCAGTTCTTC.

The V gene is TRBV9, the J gene TRBJ1-3; 7 bases agree with TRBD1. CDR3 length equals 15 residues. The germline V gene encodes CDR1 SGDLS and CDR2 YYNGEE. With V trimmed by 3 bases and J by 4 bases, 7 bases remained unmatched. The CDR3 DNA sequence: TGTGCCAGCAGCGCATCCGGGACAGTCGGAAACACCATATATTTT. As protein: CASSASGTVGNTIYF.

The chain uses TRBV7-3 and TRBJ2-1, with D possibly TRBD1 on 5 matching bases. The CDR3 has 15 amino acids. Trimming pared 2 bases from V and 6 bases from J, leaving 14 bases between. Germline V gene lookup returns CDR1 SGHTA and CDR2 FQGTGA. CDR3 region: CASSLGALGSNEQFF. In nucleotides, the CDR3 is TGTGCCAGCAGCTTAGGGGCCCTTGGCTCCAATGAGCAGTTCTTC.

The chain carries TRBV19 and TRBJ1-4; D is perhaps TRBD1 (5 bases). CDR1 and CDR2 from the germline V gene are LNHDA and SQIVND (reference sequence). V shed 6 bases and J shed 3 bases, with 14 bases lying between them. There are 15 residues in the CDR3. CDR3 DNA sequence: TGTGCCAGTAGGGACCGGGACCGTCCTAATGAAAAACTGTTTTTT. Amino acid sequence: CASRDRDRPNEKLFF.

This clone appeared a few times. The chain uses TRBV9 and TRBJ2-7; D may be TRBD1 (5 bases). CDR1 is SGDLS and CDR2 is YYNGEE in the germline V gene. The germline V and J ends were trimmed by 4 bases and 5 bases, with 16 bases remaining between them. The CDR3 covers 14 residues. CDR3 amino acids: CASSPSGIGDEQYF. CDR3 bases: TGTGCCAGCAGCCCGTCAGGGATTGGCGACGAGCAGTACTTC.

This sequence joins TRBV29-1 and TRBJ2-1; TRBD1 might be the D (5 bases). This CDR3 comprises 15 residues. Germline-derived CDR1 and CDR2 are SQVTM and ANQGSEA. Trimming stripped 6 bases from V and 4 bases from J, with 19 bases between. CDR3 DNA: TGCAGCGTAAATACCATTGGGGCAGTTTACAATGAGCAGTTCTTC. Protein: CSVNTIGAVYNEQFF.

Of note for this clone: This sample includes further DNA sequences coding for the same CDR3. The chain combines TRBV27 with TRBJ2-7, with D perhaps TRBD2 (5 bases). CDR1 MNHEY and CDR2 SMNVEV come from the germline V gene (reference sequence). The CDR3 has 12 amino acids. V was cut by 3 bases and J by 4 bases, with 7 bases left in between. CDR3 in amino acids: CASSLGGYEQYF. As DNA, the CDR3 is TGTGCCAGCAGTTTGGGCGGGTACGAGCAGTACTTC.

The chain is built from TRBV12-5 and TRBJ2-3, with D uncertain. The CDR3 totals 12 residues. CDR1 is LGHNT, CDR2 FRNRAP, per germline. V was shortened by 2 bases and J by 6 bases, with 6 bases between the two germline ends. CDR3 sequence reads: CASGLSLDTQYF. CDR3 bases: TGTGCTAGTGGTTTGAGTTTGGATACGCAGTATTTT.

The chain recombines TRBV6-1 with TRBJ1-1; D is uncertain. Per germline, CDR1 MNHNS and CDR2 SASEGT. V lost 2 bases and J lost 5, with 15 bases in between. CDR3 length equals 15 residues. The DNA for the CDR3 is TGTGCCAGCAGTGAAAGGAGCCTTAGTTGGACTGAAGCTTTCTTT. It specifies CASSERSLSWTEAFF.

The gene calls are TRBV15 and TRBJ2-5; weak D call: TRBD1 (5 bases). The CDR3 loop spans 14 amino acids. Germline values: CDR1 LNHNV, CDR2 YYDKDF (reference sequence). V was cut by 4 bases and J by 5 bases, with 14 bases left in between. CDR3 sequence (DNA): TGTGCCACCAGCAATCCAGGGTCGGGCGAGACCCAGTACTTC. Translating gives CATSNPGSGETQYF.

DNA for the CDR3: TGCGCCAGCAGAAACGCGGGAGGTAGTTACGAGCAGTACTTC. It translates to CASRNAGGSYEQYF. The chain recombines TRBV5-1 with TRBJ2-7, with TRBD2 identical over 8 bases. CDR1 is SGHRS, CDR2 YFSETQ, per germline. V gave up 5 bases and J gave up 4 bases; unmatched junction bases: 8. This CDR3 is 14 amino acids long.

The chain uses TRBV28 and TRBJ2-4; 7 bases agree with TRBD1. Germline CDR1 is MDHEN and CDR2 is SYDVKM. J lost 14 bases, V lost 5 bases, and 6 bases had no gene match. The CDR3 sequence is 11 residues long. CDR3 in amino acids: CASSADRAEYF. In DNA form, the CDR3 reads TGTGCCAGCAGTGCCGACAGGGCGGAGTACTTC.

A word on this clone: The sample holds other DNA sequences that translate to the same CDR3. This chain connects TRBV11-2 to TRBJ2-7; 9 nucleotides agree with TRBD1. Germline V gene lookup returns CDR1 SGHAT and CDR2 FQNNGV. Trimming took 1 base from V and 3 from J; bases not matched to a gene: 4. The CDR3 is 15 residues long. The CDR3 protein is CASSLGGTGYYEQYF. CDR3 bases: TGTGCCAGCAGCTTAGGGGGGACAGGGTACTACGAGCAGTACTTC.

The chain joins TRBV19 to TRBJ2-2; weak D call: TRBD2 (5 bases). There are 14 residues in the CDR3. The V end lost 11 bases, the J end lost 5 bases, and 18 bases lay between the germline ends. The V gene's germline CDR1 is LNHDA and CDR2 SQIVND (reference sequence). CDR3 protein: CAAREIGETGELFF. CDR3 bases: TGTGCCGCTCGCGAAATCGGGGAGACCGGGGAGCTGTTTTTT.